The sequence of this TCR beta chain was determined in a study of T cell responses to AZD1222 COVID-19 vaccine. The germline V and J ends were trimmed by 2 bases and 5 bases, with 16 bases remaining between them. The CDR3 totals 15 residues. Germline values: CDR1 MDHEN, CDR2 SYDVKM. Profiling relied on immunoSEQ multiplex PCR, and the TCRdb table lists in-frame clones only, not all of them. Recorded for this sample: 150,000 or so clones. Specimen: peripheral blood. This clonotype was sampled from an adult in good health. The chain links TRBV28 to TRBJ2-7; D is perhaps TRBD1 (5 bases). The CDR3 nucleotides are TGTGCCAGCAGTTTACGGACACCTCGGCGGCACGAGCAGTACTTC. This codes for CASSLRTPRRHEQYF.